The entry that follows covers one TCR beta chain sequence. Its antigen is not yet known. No quality values exist for individual bases; no much larger clone is one base distant. This sample was included in a study of identical twins listed by TCRdb under 2016. Background for the entire study: TCR alpha and beta repertoires from monozygotic twins, unrelated adults of various ages and cord blood were deep-sequenced to test whether fetal clonotypes persist. Replicate twin experiments were performed at different times using different library preparation protocols to rule out contamination. Study-level results and caveats: Out-of-frame TCR alpha sequences shared between twins showed an excess of low generation-probability sequences compared with coincidental sharing between unrelated individuals. Excess twin sharing in beta out-of-frame sequences was weaker because fewer shared sequences lowered the signal-to-noise ratio. In monozygotic twins, recombination models systematically underestimated out-of-frame TCR alpha sharing, but the models matched the sharing seen between unrelated individuals. Abundant cord blood beta clonotypes carried fewer insertions; young adult naive repertoires showed a weaker similar trend, while memory repertoires showed none. Because the same donors could not be followed over many years, the conclusions relied on cross-sectional statistical analysis. Zero-insertion analyses could be partly confounded by invariant T cells such as MAIT and iNKT, although diverse VJ usage argued against such confounding for most clonotypes.

CDR1 and CDR2 are read off the germline V gene as MNHNS and SASEGT. The CDR3, cysteine through phenylalanine, is 15 amino acids long. Left in the record is the CDR3 DNA by itself, 45 bases read in frame from the first base. Trimming accounts for 6 bases at V and 0 bases at J, while the number of junction bases matched to no gene is 4. Every donor was a healthy Caucasian. Three pairs of female monozygotic twins, all aged 18 to 29 years, made up the twin cohort. Miltenyi CD45RO+ enrichment and human naive T-cell isolation kits were used to isolate memory (CD45RO+) and naive T cells from PBMC. Libraries came from 5' RACE. The instrument was an Illumina HiSeq 2000. Template switching added a universal primer binding site, and the final cDNA carried a unique molecular identifier that allowed TCR cDNA molecules to be counted accurately. Specific primers in the conserved constant-segment region were used to synthesize first-strand cDNA for TCR alpha and beta chains. To control for contamination, every cDNA library was double barcoded, receiving both a SMART-Mk sample barcode and Illumina barcodes. TruSeq adapter sequences, together with Illumina sample barcodes, were added in two successive PCR steps. Sequencing of the TCR alpha and beta cDNA libraries was done on the Illumina HiSeq platform using custom primers. From the authors' description of their analysis: Raw reads were processed with MiGEC to extract unique molecular identifiers, and MiXCR was used to determine CDR3 positions. For each individual, recombination models were inferred using an EM algorithm with the repgenHMM and IGoR tools. The tcR package in R was used for shared clonotype analysis, with sharing normalized by the product of cloneset sizes. To study raw recombination without the effects of thymic and clonal selection, out-of-frame nonproductive sequences were analyzed. TCRdb passed the public sequencing reads through fastp at Q25 and MiXCR, retaining productive beta sequences. CDR3 protein duplicates are merged, each entry listing the most common genes and DNA. What appears here as the V and J calls and clone size reflects TCRdb's work, not the paper's. This sample comprises about 280,000 distinct CDR3 sequences, about 8% of them detected only once. 2% to 2.5% of the sample rests with the top ten.

These same records also appear under a second study, on yellow fever vaccine responses in identical twins. As that second study puts it: According to the authors, in identical twins the way T cells responded to vaccination appeared partly convergent and partly personalized. Focusing on identical twins, the study followed the T cell clones that responded to the vaccine, and did so with precision.

The chain is assembled from TRBV6-1 and TRBJ2-2; TRBD2 aligns with 7 central bases. The source is a woman aged 18-35 years in good health. The sequencing input was memory (CD45RO+) T cells sorted from blood. The sample's cell subset or site label, in plain terms: CD45RO+ enriched T cells. The CDR3 protein sequence reads: CASSRGSPNTGELFF. The bases are TGTGCCAGCAGCCGCGGGAGCCCGAACACCGGGGAGCTGTTTTTT.